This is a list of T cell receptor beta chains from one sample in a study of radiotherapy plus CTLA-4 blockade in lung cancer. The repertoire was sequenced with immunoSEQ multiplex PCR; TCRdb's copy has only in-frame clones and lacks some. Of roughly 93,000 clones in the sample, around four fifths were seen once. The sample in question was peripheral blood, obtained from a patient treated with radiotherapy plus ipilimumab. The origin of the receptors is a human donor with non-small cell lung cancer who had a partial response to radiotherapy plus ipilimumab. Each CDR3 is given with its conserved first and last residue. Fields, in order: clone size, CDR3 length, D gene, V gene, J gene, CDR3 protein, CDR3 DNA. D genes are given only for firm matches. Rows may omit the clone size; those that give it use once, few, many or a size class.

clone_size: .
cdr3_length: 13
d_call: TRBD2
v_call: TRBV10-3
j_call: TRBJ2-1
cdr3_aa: CASGLAAYNEQFF
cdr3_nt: TGTGCCTCCGGACTAGCGGCCTACAATGAGCAGTTCTTC

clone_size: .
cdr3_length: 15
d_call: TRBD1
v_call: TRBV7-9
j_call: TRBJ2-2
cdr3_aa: CASRIRQGGTGELFF
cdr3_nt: TGTGCCAGCAGGATTCGACAGGGGGGCACCGGGGAGCTGTTTTTT

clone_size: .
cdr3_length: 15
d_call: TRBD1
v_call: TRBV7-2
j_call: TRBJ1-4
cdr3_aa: CASSLETGLNEKLFF
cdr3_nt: TGTGCCAGCAGCTTAGAGACAGGGCTTAATGAAAAACTGTTTTTT

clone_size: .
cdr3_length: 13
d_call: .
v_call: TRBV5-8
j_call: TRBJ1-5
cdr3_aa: CASSLYDRPPQHF
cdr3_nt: TGTGCCAGCAGCTTGTATGACAGACCGCCCCAGCATTTT

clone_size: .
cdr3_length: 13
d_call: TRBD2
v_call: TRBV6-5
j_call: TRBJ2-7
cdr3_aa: CASSSGTSGKKYF
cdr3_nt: TGTGCCAGCAGTTCCGGGACTAGCGGGAAGAAGTACTTC

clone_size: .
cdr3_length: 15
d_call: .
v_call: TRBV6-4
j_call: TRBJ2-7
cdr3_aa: CASRPTGTTTYEQYF
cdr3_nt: TGTGCCAGCAGGCCTACCGGGACAACTACCTACGAGCAGTACTTC

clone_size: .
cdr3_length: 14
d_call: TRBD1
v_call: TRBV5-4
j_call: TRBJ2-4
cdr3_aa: CASSLDRGGNIQYF
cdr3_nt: TGTGCCAGCAGCTTGGACAGGGGTGGAAACATTCAGTACTTC

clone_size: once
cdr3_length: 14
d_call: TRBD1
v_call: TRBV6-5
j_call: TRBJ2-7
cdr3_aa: CASSPLGTEYEQYF
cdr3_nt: TGTGCCAGCAGTCCCCTGGGGACAGAGTACGAGCAGTACTTC

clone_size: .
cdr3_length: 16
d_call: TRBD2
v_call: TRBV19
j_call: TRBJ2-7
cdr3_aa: CASSVGLAGEWYEQYF
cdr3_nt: TGTGCCAGTAGTGTCGGACTAGCGGGAGAATGGTACGAGCAGTACTTC

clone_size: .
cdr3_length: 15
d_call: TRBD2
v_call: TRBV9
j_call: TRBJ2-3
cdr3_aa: CASSPVTSGSDTQYF
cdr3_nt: TGTGCCAGCAGCCCGGTAACTAGCGGGTCAGATACGCAGTATTTT

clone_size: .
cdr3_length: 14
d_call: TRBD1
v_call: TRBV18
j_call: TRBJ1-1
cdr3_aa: CASSPTTGSGEAFF
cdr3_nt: TGTGCCAGCTCACCGACGACAGGGTCTGGGGAAGCTTTCTTT

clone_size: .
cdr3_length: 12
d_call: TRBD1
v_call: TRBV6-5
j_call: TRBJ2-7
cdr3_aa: CASRGQGNEQYF
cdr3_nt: TGTGCCAGCCGGGGACAGGGTAACGAGCAGTACTTC